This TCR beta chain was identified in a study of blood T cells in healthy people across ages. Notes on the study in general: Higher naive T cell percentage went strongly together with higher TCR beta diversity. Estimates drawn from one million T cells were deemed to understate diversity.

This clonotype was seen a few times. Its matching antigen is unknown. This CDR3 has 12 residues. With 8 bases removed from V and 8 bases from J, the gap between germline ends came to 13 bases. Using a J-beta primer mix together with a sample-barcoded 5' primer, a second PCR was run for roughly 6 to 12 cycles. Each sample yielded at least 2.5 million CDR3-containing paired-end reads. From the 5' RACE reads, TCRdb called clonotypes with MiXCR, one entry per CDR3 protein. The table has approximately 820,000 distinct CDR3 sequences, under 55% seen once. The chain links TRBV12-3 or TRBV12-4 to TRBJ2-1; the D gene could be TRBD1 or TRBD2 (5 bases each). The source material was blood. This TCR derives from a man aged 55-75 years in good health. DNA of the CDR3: TGTGCCAGCGGGGGACGTGCACATGAGCAGTTCTTC. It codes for CASGGRAHEQFF.